A selection of T cell receptor beta chains follows, all from one sample in a study of T cells after yellow fever vaccination. TCRdb fed the 5' RACE reads into MiXCR, producing one record per CDR3 protein. The sample consists of roughly 68,000 distinct CDR3 sequences, just over 6.5% of them appearing once. Sequenced material: CD8+ T cells sorted from PBMCs, taken roughly seven weeks after the first yellow fever vaccination. The receptors shown here come from a man aged 18 to 29 who received the YFV17D yellow fever vaccine. CDR3s include the opening cysteine and the closing phenylalanine or tryptophan. A D gene is named only where the DNA matches it firmly. The size of a clone is reported for some rows only, either as once, few or many, or as a class for expanded clones.

NA	NA	14	TRBV5-1	TRBJ1-1	TGCGCCAGCAGCCAACGTGGGGGGGATTCTGAAGCTTTCTTT	CASSQRGGDSEAFF
NA	NA	16	TRBV7-9	TRBJ1-1	TGTGCCAGCAGCTTAAGGGGGGAGGGCCTGAACACTGAAGCTTTCTTT	CASSLRGEGLNTEAFF
many	NA	10	TRBV29-1	TRBJ2-1	TGCAGCGTTGTACTGGGTGAGCAGTTCTTC	CSVVLGEQFF
many	TRBD1	18	TRBV20-1	TRBJ2-3	TGCAGTGCGCAAGACGGCGGCAGGGGGCGAAATGGTCCAGATACGCAGTATTTT	CSAQDGGRGRNGPDTQYF
many	NA	13	TRBV29-1	TRBJ2-1	TGCAGCGTTGGGGGACTGGGCTACAATGAGCAGTTCTTC	CSVGGLGYNEQFF
many	TRBD1	17	TRBV10-3	TRBJ2-1	TGTGCCATCAGTGAAACGGACAGGGTAAAGTCCTACAATGAGCAGTTCTTC	CAISETDRVKSYNEQFF
many	TRBD2	17	TRBV6-1	TRBJ2-3	TGTGCCAGCAGCCTCACTAGCGGGGGGGCCGCCACAGATACGCAGTATTTT	CASSLTSGGAATDTQYF
NA	TRBD2	15	TRBV4-3	TRBJ2-3	TGCGCCAGCAGCCCCGACAGCGGGGGGACAGATACGCAGTATTTT	CASSPDSGGTDTQYF
many	NA	15	TRBV12-3/TRBV12-4	TRBJ2-1	TGTGCCAGCAGTTTAGCCCGGACTATCGGGAGTGAGCAGTTCTTC	CASSLARTIGSEQFF
many	NA	14	TRBV20-1	TRBJ1-6	TGCAGTGCTAGCTATAAAGGGTCGCGTGCGCCCCTCCACTTT	CSASYKGSRAPLHF
many	NA	14	TRBV4-2	TRBJ1-4	TGTGCCAGCAGCCACAACATGGGAAATGAAAAACTGTTTTTT	CASSHNMGNEKLFF
many	TRBD1	15	TRBV9	TRBJ2-5	TGTGCCAGCAGCGCCTCCGGGACAGCCCAAGAGACCCAGTACTTC	CASSASGTAQETQYF
NA	NA	15	TRBV19	TRBJ1-6	TGTGCCAGTAGTGGTACAGGGTCTCGGGATTCACCCCTCCACTTT	CASSGTGSRDSPLHF
few	TRBD1	14	TRBV7-2	TRBJ1-4	TGTGCCAGCAGCCCACAGGGGGTTTGGGAAAAACTGTTTTTT	CASSPQGVWEKLFF
many	NA	13	TRBV7-9	TRBJ2-1	TGTGCCAGCAGCTTAGAGTCCTACAATGAGCAGTTCTTC	CASSLESYNEQFF
many	NA	14	TRBV11-2	TRBJ2-5	TGTGCCACCTCTTTGAGCGGTTACCAAGAGACCCAGTACTTC	CATSLSGYQETQYF
many	TRBD2	16	TRBV12-3/TRBV12-4	TRBJ2-5	TGTGCCAGCACCGGGCCTTCTAGCGGGGGGGGGAAGACCCAGTACTTC	CASTGPSSGGGKTQYF
many	NA	12	TRBV10-3	TRBJ1-1	TGTGCCATCAGTGGCGGTAACACTGAAGCTTTCTTT	CAISGGNTEAFF